The sequence of this T cell receptor (beta chain) was determined in a study of blood T cell repertoires in COVID-19. The V end was cut by 0 bases, the J end by 13 bases, with 4 bases between. Per germline, CDR1 LGHDT and CDR2 YNNKEL (reference sequence). The CDR3 has 11 amino acids. Sequencing used immunoSEQ multiplex PCR; TCRdb keeps in-frame clones, though not all of them. The data contain about 300,000 clones, around 82% of them singletons. The clonotype originates from a woman between 45 and 60 years old with acute or convalescent COVID-19. The chain uses TRBV3-1 (or the pseudogene TRBV3-2) and TRBJ1-6; D is undetermined. Sequenced input: peripheral blood. The CDR3 DNA follows: TGTGCCAGCAGCCAAGAGGGCCCCCTCCACTTT. Translation gives CASSQEGPLHF.